The rows below give T cell receptor beta chains drawn from one sample of a study of beta chain features in type 1 diabetes. Assay used: immunoSEQ multiplex PCR; TCRdb lists only in-frame clones, some missing. The data hold 300,000 to 450,000 clones, with 10% to 15% observed a single time. The material sequenced was naive CD4+ T cells from blood. The origin of the receptors is a woman under 30 with type 1 diabetes. Both conserved end residues are part of each CDR3. The order of the fields is D gene, J gene, CDR3 length, clone size, V gene, CDR3 protein, CDR3 DNA. A D gene is named only where the DNA matches it firmly. Expanded clones are given a class, and other clones once, few, many or no size at all.

TRBD2 | TRBJ2-7 | 16 | . | TRBV4-3 | CASSQDWGRAPYEQYF | TGCGCCAGCAGCCAAGATTGGGGGAGGGCCCCCTACGAGCAGTACTTC
TRBD2 | TRBJ2-5 | 15 | few | TRBV11-2 | CASSLNLAGFETQYF | TGTGCCAGCAGCTTAAACCTAGCGGGATTTGAGACCCAGTACTTC
. | TRBJ1-1 | 13 | . | TRBV25-1 | CASSESQGSEAFF | TGTGCCAGCAGTGAAAGCCAGGGCAGTGAAGCTTTCTTT
TRBD2 | TRBJ2-3 | 14 | few | TRBV30 | CAWSAGGSLDTQYF | TGTGCCTGGAGTGCTGGCGGGAGTTTAGATACGCAGTATTTT
. | TRBJ1-1 | 14 | few | TRBV2 | CATQGGNRWTEAFF | TGTGCCACCCAGGGTGGAAACCGTTGGACTGAAGCTTTCTTT
. | TRBJ1-5 | 16 | . | TRBV5-6 | CASSLRRQKDNQPQHF | TGTGCCAGCAGCTTGCGGCGGCAAAAGGACAATCAGCCCCAGCATTTT
TRBD1 | TRBJ1-2 | 14 | . | TRBV7-2 | CASSRGTGGDGYTF | TGTGCCAGCAGTAGGGGGACAGGGGGCGATGGCTACACCTTC
. | TRBJ2-1 | 16 | . | TRBV7-2 | CASSLVAGSSYNEQFF | TGTGCCAGCAGCTTAGTGGCGGGTAGCTCCTACAATGAGCAGTTCTTC
TRBD2 | TRBJ2-7 | 15 | . | TRBV28 | CASSSGTSGSYEQYF | TGTGCCAGCAGTTCCGGGACTAGCGGATCCTACGAGCAGTACTTC
TRBD2 | TRBJ2-1 | 16 | few | TRBV15 | CATSRDELAGNNEQFF | TGTGCCACCAGCAGAGATGAACTAGCGGGTAACAATGAGCAGTTCTTC
. | TRBJ2-7 | 14 | few | TRBV4-2 | CASSQGQGTYEQYF | TGTGCCAGCAGCCAAGGCCAGGGCACCTACGAGCAGTACTTC
. | TRBJ2-3 | 12 | few | TRBV28 | CASSLRADTQYF | TGTGCCAGCAGTTTAAGAGCAGATACGCAGTATTTT
. | TRBJ1-2 | 15 | few | TRBV7-9 | CASSLGSGGYYGYTF | TGTGCCAGCAGCTTAGGCTCAGGTGGCTACTATGGCTACACCTTC
. | TRBJ1-6 | 16 | few | TRBV9 | CASSVGAVSGNSPLHF | TGTGCCAGCAGCGTAGGAGCCGTATCCGGTAATTCACCCCTCCACTTT
TRBD1 | TRBJ2-3 | 14 | few | TRBV4-1 | CASSGTESTDTQYF | TGCGCCAGCAGTGGGACAGAAAGCACAGATACGCAGTATTTT
. | TRBJ1-5 | 15 | few | TRBV19 | CASSIQENSNQPQHF | TGTGCCAGTAGTATTCAAGAGAATAGCAATCAGCCCCAGCATTTT
TRBD1 | TRBJ1-5 | 21 | . | TRBV23-1 | CASSQSPELDRGFRGDQPQHF | TGCGCCAGCAGTCAATCGCCGGAGCTGGACAGGGGTTTCAGGGGCGATCAGCCCCAGCATTTT
TRBD2 | TRBJ2-7 | 15 | few | TRBV9 | CASSVMSGGLYEQYF | TGTGCCAGCAGCGTAATGAGCGGGGGACTCTACGAGCAGTACTTC
. | TRBJ1-2 | 11 | few | TRBV7-2 | CASSFDGVYTF | TGTGCCAGCAGCTTCGATGGAGTGTATACCTTC
TRBD1 | TRBJ1-1 | 15 | few | TRBV9 | CASSSDRGRSTEAFF | TGTGCCAGCAGCTCTGACAGGGGGCGCAGCACTGAAGCTTTCTTT
. | TRBJ2-5 | 12 | few | TRBV10-3 | CAISDRGETQYF | TGTGCCATCAGTGACCGGGGAGAGACCCAGTACTTC
TRBD2 | TRBJ2-1 | 17 | . | TRBV2 | CASSRGGAGGPVSEQFF | TGTGCCAGCAGTAGGGGAGGGGCGGGGGGCCCCGTGAGTGAGCAGTTCTTC
. | TRBJ1-2 | 15 | few | TRBV19 | CASSIPTGPNYGYTF | TGTGCCAGTAGTATCCCGACAGGCCCCAACTATGGCTACACCTTC
. | TRBJ2-1 | 12 | . | TRBV21-1 | CASSKTQDEQFF | TGTGCCAGCAGCAAAACCCAGGATGAGCAGTTCTTC
. | TRBJ2-1 | 14 | few | TRBV30 | CAWRGGETYNEQFF | TGTGCCTGGAGGGGCGGGGAGACCTACAATGAGCAGTTCTTC
. | TRBJ2-7 | 17 | few | TRBV7-2 | CASSLVLGREVSYEQYF | TGTGCCAGCAGCTTAGTCTTGGGCAGGGAGGTATCCTACGAGCAGTACTTC
. | TRBJ1-4 | 14 | . | TRBV9 | CASSDGKADEKLFF | TGTGCCAGCAGCGACGGGAAGGCTGATGAAAAACTGTTTTTT
TRBD1 | TRBJ1-1 | 18 | few | TRBV4-1 | CASSQEPPPRQGVPEAFF | TGCGCCAGCAGCCAAGAGCCCCCCCCACGACAGGGGGTCCCTGAAGCTTTCTTT
. | TRBJ2-7 | 12 | . | TRBV4-3 | CASSQADYEQYF | TGCGCCAGCAGCCAAGCCGACTACGAGCAGTACTTC
. | TRBJ2-6 | 18 | . | TRBV15 | CATSRAGMTLMGANVLTF | TGTGCCACCAGCAGAGCCGGGATGACTCTCATGGGGGCCAACGTCCTGACTTTC
. | TRBJ1-1 | 11 | . | TRBV29-1 | CSVALDTEAFF | TGCAGCGTCGCGTTGGACACTGAAGCTTTCTTT
TRBD2 | TRBJ2-5 | 14 | . | TRBV9 | CASSAGLAVETQYF | TGTGCCAGCAGCGCGGGACTAGCGGTGGAGACCCAGTACTTC
. | TRBJ2-5 | 15 | . | TRBV6-5 | CASRYQGSGGETQYF | TGTGCCAGCCGTTACCAGGGTAGTGGGGGGGAGACCCAGTACTTC
. | TRBJ1-1 | 11 | few | TRBV28 | CASRNFLEAFF | TGTGCCAGCAGGAACTTTCTCGAAGCTTTCTTT
TRBD2 | TRBJ2-1 | 16 | . | TRBV5-1 | CASSLEAGGSYNEQFF | TGCGCCAGCAGCTTGGAAGCGGGGGGCTCCTACAATGAGCAGTTCTTC
. | TRBJ1-5 | 15 | . | TRBV18 | CASSPPNQGNQPQHF | TGTGCCAGCTCACCACCGAATCAGGGCAATCAGCCCCAGCATTTT
. | TRBJ1-5 | 11 | few | TRBV30 | CAWSRGAGVYF | TGTGCCTGGAGCCGGGGGGCAGGTGTTTATTTT
TRBD1 | TRBJ1-1 | 14 | few | TRBV6-5 | CASSYGQGASEAFF | TGTGCCAGCAGTTACGGACAGGGGGCCTCTGAAGCTTTCTTT
. | TRBJ2-7 | 13 | few | TRBV28 | CASSFAGANEQYF | TGTGCCAGCAGTTTTGCAGGGGCCAACGAGCAGTACTTC
. | TRBJ1-2 | 14 | . | TRBV7-9 | CASSLALGIYGYTF | TGTGCCAGCAGCTTAGCGCTAGGAATCTATGGCTACACCTTC
TRBD1 | TRBJ2-1 | 14 | few | TRBV9 | CASATGTAYNEQFF | TGTGCCAGCGCTACCGGGACAGCCTACAATGAGCAGTTCTTC
. | TRBJ2-1 | 14 | few | TRBV5-4 | CASSLESSFNEQFF | TGTGCCAGCAGCTTGGAGTCTAGCTTCAATGAGCAGTTCTTC
TRBD2 | TRBJ2-4 | 19 | few | TRBV15 | CATSRGGGEGPLAKNIQYF | TGTGCCACCAGCAGAGGTGGGGGGGAGGGCCCTTTAGCCAAAAACATTCAGTACTTC
. | TRBJ2-4 | 16 | . | TRBV7-8 | CASSGNRNLAKNIQYF | TGTGCCAGCAGCGGCAACAGGAACCTAGCCAAAAACATTCAGTACTTC
TRBD2 | TRBJ2-7 | 16 | . | TRBV10-3 | CAISESASGSFYEQYF | TGTGCCATCAGTGAGTCAGCTAGCGGGAGTTTCTACGAGCAGTACTTC
TRBD1 | TRBJ1-2 | 11 | . | TRBV5-1 | CASSGQGGYTF | TGCGCCAGCAGCGGACAGGGTGGCTACACCTTC
. | TRBJ2-5 | 12 | . | TRBV11-2 | CASSSPIETQYF | TGTGCCAGCAGCTCCCCCATCGAGACCCAGTACTTC
. | TRBJ2-6 | 14 | few | TRBV11-2 | CASSFRHGANVLTF | TGTGCCAGCAGCTTCCGACATGGGGCCAACGTCCTGACTTTC
. | TRBJ2-2 | 14 | few | TRBV6-6 | CASSLTGTTGELFF | TGTGCCAGCAGCCTGACTGGAACCACCGGGGAGCTGTTTTTT
. | TRBJ2-7 | 16 | . | TRBV11-1 | CASSLEGHNPADEQYF | TGTGCCAGCAGCTTAGAGGGACACAACCCGGCCGACGAGCAGTACTTC
TRBD2 | TRBJ2-7 | 17 | few | TRBV29-1 | CSAERTGGLAGPHEQYF | TGCAGCGCCGAGAGGACAGGGGGACTAGCGGGACCCCACGAGCAGTACTTC
TRBD2 | TRBJ2-7 | 15 | few | TRBV27 | CASRSSGVSSYEQYF | TGTGCCAGCAGAAGTAGCGGGGTAAGCTCCTACGAGCAGTACTTC
. | TRBJ2-1 | 21 | . | TRBV9 | CASSVEGPLAWVDPRGNEQFF | TGTGCCAGCAGCGTAGAGGGCCCCCTAGCATGGGTGGACCCTAGGGGGAATGAGCAGTTCTTC
. | TRBJ2-5 | 15 | . | TRBV5-5 | CASSGGRRLGETQYF | TGTGCCAGCAGCGGGGGGAGAAGGTTAGGGGAGACCCAGTACTTC
. | TRBJ1-1 | 15 | . | TRBV14 | CASSQLGAGNTEAFF | TGTGCCAGCAGCCAACTGGGCGCGGGGAACACTGAAGCTTTCTTT
. | TRBJ1-1 | 15 | . | TRBV18 | CASSPLMEVYTEAFF | TGTGCCAGCTCACCGCTCATGGAGGTTTACACTGAAGCTTTCTTT
. | TRBJ2-1 | 13 | . | TRBV7-8 | CASSLDRDNEQFF | TGTGCCAGCAGCTTGGACAGAGACAATGAGCAGTTCTTC
TRBD2 | TRBJ2-3 | 18 | few | TRBV5-1 | CASRLTSGRPVRSDTQYF | TGCGCCAGCAGGCTGACTAGCGGGAGGCCGGTTCGGTCAGATACGCAGTATTTT
. | TRBJ2-5 | 14 | . | TRBV10-3 | CATSPGVSEETQYF | TGTGCCACCTCCCCAGGTGTTAGCGAGGAGACCCAGTACTTC
TRBD1 | TRBJ2-7 | 14 | few | TRBV4-3 | CASSQFTGDYEQYF | TGCGCCAGCAGCCAATTCACAGGGGACTACGAGCAGTACTTC